The next 28 T cell receptor beta chains were all read from a single sample in a study of monozygotic twins with inflammatory bowel disease. TCRdb re-called the 5' RACE reads; one entry per CDR3 protein, DNA not given. The table for this sample gives 400,000 to 500,000 distinct CDR3 sequences. The sequenced material came from blood. All receptors come from a human donor with ulcerative colitis or Crohn's disease, or a healthy co-twin of an affected twin (not recorded which).

The chain employs TRBV6-5 and TRBJ2-7. The CDR3 sequence is 15 residues long. The germline gives CDR1 MNHEY, CDR2 SVGAGI. CDR3 amino acids: CASSYSSSSSYEQYF.

This chain uses TRBV7-2 with TRBJ1-1; TCRdb lists TRBD1, though no DNA is available to test this call. The CDR3 length is 13 residues. CDR1 and CDR2 from the germline V gene are SGHTA and FQGNSA. The CDR3: CASSPGLRGEAFF.

The gene calls are TRBV20-1 and TRBJ1-3; TCRdb names TRBD1, which stays unverified in the absence of DNA. This CDR3 comprises 14 residues. The germline gives CDR1 DFQATT, CDR2 SNEGSKA (reference sequence). CDR3 in amino acids: CSARRGNVGNTIYF.

This chain joins TRBV5-1 and TRBJ2-1; the TRBD2 assignment by TCRdb is unverifiable without DNA. CDR3 size: 17 residues. Germline values: CDR1 SGHRS, CDR2 YFSETQ. The CDR3 is CASSSGLAASSHNEQFF.

The CDR3 reads CASSRVALDSYEQYF. V usage is TRBV6-1 and J usage is TRBJ2-7. Per the germline V gene, CDR1 is MNHNS and CDR2 is SASEGT. The CDR3 length is 15 residues.

The chain links TRBV6-2 or TRBV6-3 to TRBJ2-7; the D gene TCRdb calls, TRBD2, cannot be checked with no DNA. Germline V lookup: CDR1 MNHEY, CDR2 SVGEGT. The CDR3 spans 15 residues. This chain's CDR3 is CASSYKLAGAYEQYF.

The J gene is TRBJ2-1, the V gene TRBV11-3. From germline, CDR1 is SGHNT and CDR2 YENEEA. CDR3 length equals 15 residues. CDR3 region: CASSLGPASYNEQFF.

The rearrangement joins TRBV7-9 to TRBJ2-7; TCRdb outputs TRBD1, but without DNA this stays unchecked. The CDR3 is made up of 15 amino acids. Per germline, CDR1 SEHNR and CDR2 FQNEAQ (reference sequence). The CDR3 here is CASSLSARGRVEQYF.

CDR3 region: CASSPPRPAAGGVEAFF. V usage is TRBV5-4 and J usage is TRBJ1-1; the D call from TCRdb, TRBD1, cannot be confirmed without DNA. The germline V gene encodes CDR1 SGHNT and CDR2 YYREEE (reference sequence). This CDR3 contains 17 residues.

The chain combines TRBV5-8 with TRBJ2-7. The CDR3 length is 13 residues. Germline V gives CDR1 SGHTS, CDR2 YDEGEE. The chain's CDR3 is CASSLGRFYERYF. Looking up the rest from reference TRBV5-8 and TRBJ2-7 gives the full variable domain: EAGVTQSPTHLIKTRGQQATLRCSPISGHTSVYWYQQALGLGLQFLLWYDEGEERNRGNFPPRFSGRQFPNYSSELNVNALELEDSALYLCASSLGRFYERYFGPGTRLTVT.

The V call is TRBV10-3, the J call TRBJ1-5; the D call of TRBD1 rests on TCRdb alone, since no DNA is present to check it. There are 14 residues in the CDR3. The germline V gene has CDR1 ENHRY and CDR2 SYGVKD. CDR3 region: CAISERPGEVPQHF.

The V and J genes are TRBV19 and TRBJ2-4; without DNA, the TCRdb call of TRBD1 cannot be checked. The CDR3 is 14 amino acids. CDR1 is LNHDA and CDR2 is SQIVND in the germline V gene (reference sequence). CDR3: CASSIRGPQNMQYF.

The rearrangement uses TRBV24-1 and TRBJ1-5; the D call of TRBD1 rests on TCRdb alone, since no DNA is present to check it. Germline V gives CDR1 KGHDR, CDR2 SFDVKD. CDR3 length equals 17 residues. The CDR3 here is CATMARQGTDSNQPQHF.

The chain recombines TRBV9 with TRBJ2-1; TCRdb outputs TRBD1, but without DNA this stays unchecked. Germline loops: CDR1 SGDLS, CDR2 YYNGEE. The CDR3 totals 18 residues. The CDR3 spells CASSVVPLGGATYNEQFF.

This chain's CDR3 is CASSPDRRGTRRNEQFF. V usage is TRBV7-8 and J usage is TRBJ2-1; TCRdb's D call of TRBD2 is untestable without DNA. Germline V gene sequence: CDR1 SGHVS, CDR2 FQNEAQ. The CDR3 length is 17 residues. Complete variable domain (other parts from reference TRBV7-8 and TRBJ2-1): GAGVSQSPRYKVAKRGQDVALRCDPISGHVSLFWYQQALGQGPEFLTYFQNEAQLDKSGLPSDRFFAERPEGSVSTLKIQRTQQEDSAVYLCASSPDRRGTRRNEQFFGPGTRLTVL.

The chain couples TRBV29-1 to TRBJ2-2; TCRdb names TRBD1, which stays unverified in the absence of DNA. The CDR3 covers 15 residues. CDR1 is SQVTM, CDR2 ANQGSEA, per germline. CDR3 loop: CSVSTGGGLAGELFF.

The rearrangement uses TRBV3-1 and TRBJ2-7; the D gene TCRdb calls, TRBD2, cannot be checked with no DNA. Germline CDR1 is LGHDT and CDR2 is YNNKEL (reference sequence). This CDR3 comprises 15 residues. The CDR3 loop is CASSFGTSSGSEQYF.

The chain couples TRBV9 to TRBJ2-2. From germline, CDR1 is SGDLS and CDR2 YYNGEE. This CDR3 has 13 amino acids. The CDR3 protein is CASSVFNTGELFF.

The chain joins TRBV28 to TRBJ2-7. This CDR3 is 13 amino acids long. Looked up from germline, CDR1 is MDHEN and CDR2 is SYDVKM. The CDR3 loop reads CASSEGITDEQYF.

J is TRBJ2-4 and V is TRBV20-1; as DNA is missing, the TRBD2 call by TCRdb cannot be tested. Per the germline V gene, CDR1 is DFQATT and CDR2 is SNEGSKA (reference sequence). The CDR3 loop spans 17 amino acids. The CDR3 reads CSARDLRDSPAKNIQYF.

This rearrangement joins TRBV19 to TRBJ2-3; lacking DNA, the TRBD2 call made by TCRdb goes unchecked. Germline loops: CDR1 LNHDA, CDR2 SQIVND (reference sequence). The CDR3 length is 14 residues. The CDR3 reads CASSLSSITDTQYF. Combining the CDR3 with reference TRBV19 and TRBJ2-3 gives the whole variable domain DGGITQSPKYLFRKEGQNVTLSCEQNLNHDAMYWYRQDPGQGLRLIYYSQIVNDFQKGDIAEGYSVSREKKESFPLTVTSAQKNPTAFYLCASSLSSITDTQYFGPGTRLTVL.

This chain joins TRBV10-3 and TRBJ2-3; the D gene TCRdb calls, TRBD2, cannot be checked with no DNA. CDR1 and CDR2 (germline): ENHRY, SYGVKD. The CDR3 extends over 15 amino acids. CDR3 in amino acids: CAISRLAGETDTQYF.

The V call is TRBV18, the J call TRBJ2-1. Germline V gives CDR1 KGHSH, CDR2 LQKENI. The CDR3 covers 12 residues. CDR3 loop: CASSPPALEQFF.

This chain links TRBV21-1 with TRBJ2-3; TCRdb indicates TRBD1, and absent DNA this call remains unverified. TRBV21-1 is a listed pseudogene. This CDR3 spans 17 amino acids. This chain's CDR3 is CASSKGGGSPGTDTQYF.

The chain couples TRBV6-1 to TRBJ1-1; without DNA, the TCRdb call of TRBD1 cannot be checked. Per the germline V gene, CDR1 is MNHNS and CDR2 is SASEGT. The CDR3 consists of 13 residues. The CDR3 is CARTTGTNTEAFF.

The chain uses TRBV5-1 and TRBJ2-1; TCRdb calls TRBD2, which cannot be checked without DNA. CDR3 size: 15 residues. From germline, CDR1 is SGHRS and CDR2 YFSETQ. CDR3 sequence: CASIVIAGGGFEQFF.

The rearrangement uses TRBV19 and TRBJ2-7; the TRBD1 assignment by TCRdb is unverifiable without DNA. Germline V gene sequence: CDR1 LNHDA, CDR2 SQIVND (reference sequence). This CDR3 is built from 14 residues. The CDR3: CASSIGDSAYEQYF.

The chain couples TRBV7-8 to TRBJ1-1. The CDR3 extends over 14 amino acids. Germline V gives CDR1 SGHVS, CDR2 FQNEAQ. This CDR3 reads CASSLGSSYTEAFF.